This T cell receptor beta chain was captured in a study of OX40 agonist ivuxolimab in advanced cancers. CDR1 is SEHNR, CDR2 FQNEAQ, per germline (reference sequence). The germline V and J ends were trimmed by 4 bases and 1 base, with 13 bases remaining between them. The CDR3 length is 15 residues. The repertoire was sequenced with immunoSEQ multiplex PCR; TCRdb's copy has only in-frame clones and lacks some. This sample carries under 55,000 clones, 85% to 95% of them seen once, and the ten largest clones take approximately 23%. Here the sequenced sample was CD4+ or CD8+ T cells sorted from blood, taken in a trial of the OX40 agonist ivuxolimab. This receptor was obtained from an adult with an advanced solid tumor such as melanoma, head and neck, liver or kidney cancer. The V gene is TRBV7-9, the J gene TRBJ1-2, with TRBD1 as a possible D gene (5 bases). The CDR3 loop is CASSSPGAVNYGYTF. The CDR3 coding sequence is TGTGCCAGCAGCTCCCCCGGGGCCGTTAACTATGGCTACACCTTC.